The sequence of this TCR beta chain was determined in a study of shared clonotypes between healthy human individuals. Whole-study findings and limits: The represented genetic and exposure-history diversity was limited by the small number of donors.

The test was conducted at deep level. The data were produced by immunoSEQ multiplex PCR, yet TCRdb's version contains in-frame clones alone and is incomplete. The sample has 1.6 million or so clones, over 95% seen once. This clone appeared a single time. The antigen remains unidentified. The specimen was naive CD4+ T cells sorted from blood. Stated subset: CD45RA+ positively selected. The receptor comes from a man between 25 and 39 years old in good health.

CDR3 sequence: CATSRDRGGDTQYF. In nucleotides, the CDR3 is TGTGCCACCAGCAGAGATCGTGGGGGAGATACGCAGTATTTT. The genes are TRBV15 and TRBJ2-3; TRBD1 or TRBD2 may be the D gene (5 bases each). Trimming pared 0 bases from V and 5 bases from J, leaving 9 bases between. The V gene's germline CDR1 is LNHNV and CDR2 YYDKDF (reference sequence). The CDR3 consists of 14 residues.